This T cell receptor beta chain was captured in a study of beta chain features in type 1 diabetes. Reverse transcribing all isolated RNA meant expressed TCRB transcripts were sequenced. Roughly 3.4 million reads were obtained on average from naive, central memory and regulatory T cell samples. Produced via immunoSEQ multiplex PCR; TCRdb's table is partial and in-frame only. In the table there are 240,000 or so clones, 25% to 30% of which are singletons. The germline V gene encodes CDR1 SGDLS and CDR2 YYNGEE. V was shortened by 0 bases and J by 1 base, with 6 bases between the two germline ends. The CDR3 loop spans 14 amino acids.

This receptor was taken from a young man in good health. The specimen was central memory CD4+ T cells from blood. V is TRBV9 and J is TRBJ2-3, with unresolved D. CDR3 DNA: TGTGCCAGCAGCGTAGAACGGGGCACAGATACGCAGTATTTT. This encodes CASSVERGTDTQYF.